The 14 T cell receptor beta chains below all came from one sample that was sequenced in a study of CD4+ T cells in melanoma. Measured with immunoSEQ multiplex PCR; TCRdb has only the in-frame clones, and not every one. Among 15,000 to 20,000 clones, roughly 80% were seen once, and the ten largest hold approximately 5.1%. Sequencing was done on a sample of cells from a culture (not recorded whether cultured in vitro). The receptors were gathered from a human donor with melanoma.

J is TRBJ1-5 and V is TRBV7-8; tentative D call: TRBD1 (5 bases). Between the trimmed V and J ends, which lost 5 bases and 0 bases, there was a span of 11 bases. The CDR3 extends over 15 amino acids. Per the germline V gene, CDR1 is SGHVS and CDR2 is FQNEAQ. The chain's CDR3 is CASSLYGHSNQPQHF. DNA of the CDR3: TGTGCCAGCAGCCTATACGGACATAGCAATCAGCCCCAGCATTTT.

This clone was counted a few times. The DNA for the CDR3 is TGTGCCAGCAGCGGCTACAATTCACCCCTCCACTTT. It codes for CASSGYNSPLHF. The chain is built from TRBV5-6 and TRBJ1-6; no firm D call. Per germline, CDR1 SGHDT and CDR2 YYEEEE. CDR3 size: 12 residues. Trimming took 4 bases from V and 7 from J, leaving 6 bases between them.

The chain uses TRBV19 and TRBJ2-1; tentative D call: TRBD2 (6 bases). This CDR3 spans 14 amino acids. V shed 4 bases and J shed 9 bases, with 16 bases lying between them. Germline values: CDR1 LNHDA, CDR2 SQIVND (reference sequence). The chain's CDR3 is CASSNGAGGGEQFF. The CDR3 DNA reads TGTGCCAGTAGTAATGGGGCCGGGGGAGGTGAGCAGTTCTTC.

Remarks on this clone: A read error may produce the germline difference seen at one junction end. V usage is TRBV7-7 and J usage is TRBJ2-5; a weak D match, TRBD2 (7 bases). The CDR3 consists of 14 residues. Germline V gives CDR1 SSHAT, CDR2 FNYEAQ (reference sequence). DNA for the CDR3: TGTGCTAGCAGCCCCGCGGGGGCTCAAGAGACCCAGTACTTC. Protein sequence: CASSPAGAQETQYF.

V gene TRBV11-2 combines with J gene TRBJ1-3; no clear D. Germline V CDR1 and CDR2: SGHAT, FQNNGV. The CDR3 is 14 amino acids. The germline V and J ends were trimmed by 3 bases and 1 base, with 7 bases remaining between them. The DNA for the CDR3 is TGTGCCAGCAGCTTTAGACCTTCTGGAAACACCATATATTTT. Translated, it gives CASSFRPSGNTIYF.

This clone is medium-sized within its sample. The rearrangement joins TRBV5-1 to TRBJ2-7, with D possibly matching TRBD1 (6 bases). Germline CDR1 SGHRS, CDR2 YFSETQ. This CDR3 spans 14 amino acids. V lost 2 bases and J lost 2, with 11 bases in between. The CDR3 DNA sequence: TGCGCCAGCAGCTTAGGGACAACAACCTACGAGCAGTACTTC. It translates to CASSLGTTTYEQYF.

This clone came up once. The chain has TRBV2 and TRBJ1-1; D possibly corresponds to TRBD1 (6 bases). The CDR3 length is 15 residues. Trimming took off 6 bases at V and 1 base at J, with 15 bases between the two ends. Germline CDR1 SNHLY, CDR2 FYNNEI. CDR3 loop: CASSQGGGWNTEAFF. CDR3 sequence (DNA): TGTGCCAGCAGCCAAGGGGGGGGATGGAACACTGAAGCTTTCTTT.

The rearrangement uses TRBV6-1 and TRBJ2-3; 11 bases are a match to TRBD2. The CDR3 totals 15 residues. The germline gives CDR1 MNHNS, CDR2 SASEGT. V shed 6 bases and J 2 bases; nucleotides not matched to a gene: 4. CDR3 in DNA: TGTGCCAGCAGCCTGACTAGCGGGGACACAGATACGCAGTATTTT. Its protein product is CASSLTSGDTDTQYF.

The CDR3 protein is CASSYRQRYTEAFF. CDR3 in DNA: TGTGCCAGCAGTTACCGACAGAGGTACACTGAAGCTTTCTTT. The chain uses TRBV6-5 and TRBJ1-1; tentative D call: TRBD1 (5 bases). The CDR3 loop spans 14 amino acids. Germline assignment: CDR1 MNHEY and CDR2 SVGAGI. Trimming pared 2 bases from V and 3 bases from J, leaving 10 bases between.

This chain links TRBV19 with TRBJ2-4; no firm D call. Germline V CDR1 and CDR2: LNHDA, SQIVND (reference sequence). Trimming stripped 0 bases from V and 10 bases from J, with 4 bases between. The CDR3 runs 11 residues. CDR3: CASSIDLIQYF. The CDR3 DNA sequence: TGTGCCAGTAGTATAGACTTGATTCAGTACTTC.

This clone was seen a few times. This chain joins TRBV6-5 and TRBJ1-2; the D is unclear. Trimming stripped 2 bases from V and 4 bases from J, with 17 bases between. Germline values: CDR1 MNHEY, CDR2 SVGAGI. CDR3 length equals 16 residues. CDR3 DNA sequence: TGTGCCAGCAGTTACGATCCGGGGAGCTCTGTCTATGGCTACACCTTC. Amino acids: CASSYDPGSSVYGYTF.

The chain has TRBV11-2 and TRBJ2-7; either TRBD1 or TRBD2 may fit D (5 bases each). V shed 4 bases and J shed 3 bases, with 10 bases lying between them. The CDR3 covers 13 residues. The germline gives CDR1 SGHAT, CDR2 FQNNGV. For the CDR3, the DNA is TGTGCCAGCAGCTCCCGGGACCTCTACGAGCAGTACTTC. Its protein product is CASSSRDLYEQYF.

The rearrangement uses TRBV6-1 and TRBJ2-3; 8 nucleotides align to TRBD2. Germline V gives CDR1 MNHNS, CDR2 SASEGT. The V gene end was trimmed by 4 bases and the J gene end by 5 bases; junction bases not matched to a gene: 14. CDR3 size: 17 residues. The CDR3 loop reads CASSGGYRAGGGDTQYF. For the CDR3, the DNA is TGTGCCAGCAGTGGAGGATATAGGGCGGGGGGCGGAGATACGCAGTATTTT.

This clone was picked up a small number of times. The V call is TRBV29-1, the J call TRBJ2-7; the match to TRBD1 covers 7 bases. V dropped 4 bases and J dropped 7; count of bases not matched to a gene: 10. The CDR3 has 13 amino acids. Germline assignment: CDR1 SQVTM and CDR2 ANQGSEA. The CDR3 spells CSVVLPGQYEQYF. DNA of the CDR3: TGCAGCGTTGTGCTTCCGGGACAGTATGAGCAGTACTTC.